A single sample gave rise to the 29 T cell receptor beta chains below, sequenced in a study of early T cells in non-severe SARS-CoV-2 infection. MiXCR was run by TCRdb on the 5' RACE reads, yielding one entry per CDR3 protein. The profile shows approximately 22,000 distinct CDR3 sequences, 5.7% of them singletons. The source material was whole blood, sampled at baseline. The receptor set was obtained from an adult who was a healthcare worker with PCR-confirmed SARS-CoV-2 infection or an uninfected control (not recorded which).

This clonotype qualifies as medium-sized. V and J are TRBV5-1 and TRBJ1-6; D uncertain. CDR3 length: 14 amino acids. Germline V gene data show CDR1 as SGHRS and CDR2 as YFSETQ. Trimming pared 5 bases from V and 14 bases from J, leaving 20 bases between. In DNA form, the CDR3 reads TGCGCCAGCAGAGACGGACCCATGACTTCGGCCCTCCACTTT. Its translation is CASRDGPMTSALHF.

This clonotype was counted many times. V and J are TRBV9 and TRBJ1-3; D unresolved. The V and J ends lost 2 bases and 4 bases respectively, with 7 bases between them. The CDR3 is made up of 13 amino acids. Germline V gives CDR1 SGDLS, CDR2 YYNGEE. CDR3 amino acids: CASSVDIGNTIYF. The CDR3 bases are TGTGCCAGCAGCGTCGACATAGGAAACACCATATATTTT.

Judged by abundance, this clonotype is medium-sized. V and J are TRBV6-4 and TRBJ2-6; D remains unclear. With 5 bases removed from V and 0 bases from J, the gap between germline ends came to 5 bases. The germline V gene encodes CDR1 MRHNA and CDR2 SNTAGT. CDR3 length: 14 residues. The DNA for the CDR3 is TGTGCCAGCAGTCTATACTCTGGGGCCAACGTCCTGACTTTC. Its protein is CASSLYSGANVLTF.

This clonotype occurred many times. The genes are TRBV24-1 and TRBJ2-2; 10 nucleotides agree with TRBD2. Per the germline V gene, CDR1 is KGHDR and CDR2 is SFDVKD. This CDR3 has 17 residues. The trim removed 5 bases at V and 0 bases at J, leaving 5 bases unmatched. CDR3 DNA sequence: TGTGCCACCAGTGGATTAGCGGGGGGCCCGAACACCGGGGAGCTGTTTTTT. Its translation: CATSGLAGGPNTGELFF.

This clonotype is classed as medium-sized (0.01 to 0.1%). The genes are TRBV4-3 and TRBJ2-4; the D gene is possibly TRBD2 (6 bases). The germline CDR1 and CDR2 sequences are LGHNA and YSLEER. V lost 0 bases and J 4 bases, leaving 13 bases between the germline ends. This CDR3 contains 16 residues. The CDR3 region is CASSQELPSGKNIQYF. The CDR3 DNA sequence: TGCGCCAGCAGCCAAGAACTGCCCAGCGGGAAAAACATTCAGTACTTC.

This clonotype was seen once. Germline is not matched at one junction end, which may reflect a read error. The chain carries TRBV24-1 and TRBJ2-6; TRBD1 might be the D (5 bases). The CDR3 contains 16 residues. CDR1 is KGHDR and CDR2 is SFDVKD in the germline V gene. CDR3 protein: CATMARTSSGANVLTF. CDR3 DNA sequence: TGTGCCACCATGGCCAGGACATCCTCTGGGGCCAACGTCCTGACTTTT.

This clonotype turned up a few times. The chain couples TRBV7-6 to TRBJ1-2; tentative D call: TRBD1 (6 bases). The germline V and J ends were trimmed by 5 bases and 8 bases, with 15 bases remaining between them. The CDR3 length is 13 residues. The germline CDR1 and CDR2 sequences are SGHVS and FNYEAQ. Written as DNA, the CDR3 is TGTGCCAGCAGCCCGAGCGGGGGGCGAGGCTACACCTTC. Amino acid sequence: CASSPSGGRGYTF.

This clonotype was observed a few times. The chain carries TRBV5-6 and TRBJ1-1, with D perhaps matching TRBD1 (6 bases). Per the germline V gene, CDR1 is SGHDT and CDR2 is YYEEEE. Trimming pared 4 bases from V and 3 bases from J, leaving 13 bases between. This CDR3 region has 14 residues. The CDR3 here is CASSQTPGDTEAFF. CDR3 coding DNA: TGTGCCAGCAGCCAAACCCCAGGGGACACTGAAGCTTTCTTT.

The chain joins TRBV7-2 to TRBJ2-1; D ambiguous. Germline V gives CDR1 SGHTA, CDR2 FQGNSA. CDR3 length: 13 amino acids. V was clipped by 6 bases and J by 5 bases, with 11 bases between them. The CDR3 region is CASRVGRNNEQFF. The CDR3 DNA follows: TGTGCCAGCAGGGTTGGCAGGAACAATGAGCAGTTCTTC.

This clonotype is medium-sized by share. V and J are TRBV12-3 or TRBV12-4 and TRBJ2-5; 8 bases agree with TRBD2. There are 15 residues in the CDR3. After removal of 5 bases from V and 1 base from J, the junction contained 6 bases not matched to a gene. The CDR3 spells CASSPLAGPQETQYF. For the CDR3, the DNA is TGTGCCAGCAGTCCCCTAGCGGGCCCCCAAGAGACCCAGTACTTC.

The chain employs TRBV5-1 and TRBJ2-1; maybe TRBD2 (5 bases). Trimming stripped 1 base from V and 2 bases from J, with 10 bases between. The CDR3 runs to 15 residues. Germline CDR1 is SGHRS and CDR2 is YFSETQ. Here the CDR3 reads CASSLRGDPYNEQFF. The CDR3 DNA reads as TGCGCCAGCAGCTTGCGGGGAGACCCCTACAATGAGCAGTTCTTC.

This clonotype was seen repeatedly, ten times or more. This chain connects TRBV11-2 to TRBJ1-2; D is uncertain. Trimming cost V 5 bases and J 6 bases, with 13 bases left between them. This CDR3 is built from 13 residues. Germline CDR1 SGHAT, CDR2 FQNNGV. In DNA form, the CDR3 reads TGTGCCAGCAGCCCAAATCGCCAAAATGGCTACACCTTC. Translated: CASSPNRQNGYTF.

At least ten counts were recorded for this clonotype. This rearrangement joins TRBV12-3 or TRBV12-4 to TRBJ2-4, with 8 bases aligning to TRBD1. The CDR3 runs 17 residues. With 5 bases clipped from V and 0 bases from J, the junction kept 9 bases outside the gene matches. The CDR3 region is CASSPGTGNLAKNIQYF. The CDR3 nucleotides read TGTGCCAGCAGTCCCGGGACAGGAAACCTAGCCAAAAACATTCAGTACTTC.

The chain carries TRBV7-9 and TRBJ1-1; D remains ambiguous. The CDR3 extends over 13 amino acids. The germline V gene encodes CDR1 SEHNR and CDR2 FQNEAQ (reference sequence). Trimming took 5 bases from V and 0 from J, leaving 7 bases between them. CDR3 protein: CASSRGLNTEAFF. The CDR3 coding sequence is TGTGCCAGCAGCCGAGGATTGAACACTGAAGCTTTCTTT.

The chain is built from TRBV29-1 and TRBJ1-5; D gene unclear. The CDR3 spans 12 residues. Trimming stripped 4 bases from V and 1 base from J, with 5 bases between. Germline V gene data show CDR1 as SQVTM and CDR2 as ANQGSEA. The CDR3 sequence: CSVGGSNQPQHF. CDR3 nucleotide sequence: TGCAGCGTTGGGGGAAGCAATCAGCCCCAGCATTTT. The variable domain in full, completed from reference TRBV29-1 and TRBJ1-5, reads SAVISQKPSRDICQRGTSLTIQCQVDSQVTMMFWYRQQPGQSLTLIATANQGSEATYESGFVIDKFPISRPNLTFSTLTVSNMSPEDSSIYLCSVGGSNQPQHFGDGTRLSIL.

The chain employs TRBV7-2 and TRBJ2-2; tentatively, D is TRBD1 or TRBD2 (5 bases each). Trimming stripped 5 bases from V and 9 bases from J, with 19 bases between. Per germline, CDR1 SGHTA and CDR2 FQGNSA. This CDR3 region has 15 residues. The DNA of the CDR3 is TGTGCCAGCAGCCCCCCCTCGGGGCACGACAGGGAGCTGTTTTTT. This sequence encodes CASSPPSGHDRELFF.

This clonotype was seen many times. The V and J genes are TRBV7-6 and TRBJ2-3, with D perhaps TRBD2 (6 bases). Trimming shortened V by 2 bases and J by 5 bases, and 14 bases separated the two germline ends. Germline V gives CDR1 SGHVS, CDR2 FNYEAQ. The CDR3 runs to 15 residues. The CDR3 DNA reads TGTGCCAGCAGCTTATTCATTGCCGGGGGAGATACGCAGTATTTT. Its protein product is CASSLFIAGGDTQYF.

The chain employs TRBV5-1 and TRBJ2-5; weak D call: TRBD1 (5 bases). V was trimmed by 1 base and J by 1 base, leaving 14 bases between them. Germline CDR1 and CDR2: SGHRS and YFSETQ. The CDR3 contains 16 residues. CDR3 sequence reads: CASSLTGRAPQETQYF. Written as DNA, the CDR3 is TGCGCCAGCAGCTTGACCGGCAGGGCCCCCCAAGAGACCCAGTACTTC.

This clonotype was counted at least ten times. The rearrangement links TRBV19 to TRBJ2-1; D might be TRBD1 or TRBD2, each matching 5 bases. This CDR3 is 14 amino acids long. The ends were cut back, 9 bases at V and 8 bases at J, with 20 bases in the middle. The germline CDR1 and CDR2 sequences are LNHDA and SQIVND (reference sequence). The CDR3 DNA reads as TGTGCCAGCCGAGACCGGGGCCGAGGAGATGAGCAGTTCTTC. Its protein is CASRDRGRGDEQFF. The entire variable domain, with the rest obtained from reference TRBV19 and TRBJ2-1, is as follows: DGGITQSPKYLFRKEGQNVTLSCEQNLNHDAMYWYRQDPGQGLRLIYYSQIVNDFQKGDIAEGYSVSREKKESFPLTVTSAQKNPTAFYLCASRDRGRGDEQFFGPGTRLTVL.

This clonotype was counted between two and nine times. This chain uses TRBV7-2 with TRBJ1-6, with no clear D. The germline V gene has CDR1 SGHTA and CDR2 FQGNSA. V gave up 4 bases and J gave up 3 bases, with 13 bases separating them. This CDR3 comprises 16 residues. The CDR3 here is CASSSGTEDYNSPLHF. CDR3 in DNA: TGTGCCAGCAGCTCCGGAACGGAGGACTATAATTCACCCCTCCACTTT.

On this clonotype: A much larger clone lies one base from this, so it may be a read error. The chain links TRBV11-2 to TRBJ2-3; D gene unclear. CDR1 and CDR2 (germline): SGHAT, FQNNGV. CDR3 size: 14 residues. The CDR3, as DNA: TGTACCAGCAGCTTAGCCATCCGCCCAGATACGCAGTATTTT. Translating it yields CTSSLAIRPDTQYF.

By its share, this clonotype is medium-sized. V and J are TRBV2 and TRBJ2-2; no firm D call. CDR3 length: 14 amino acids. The germline CDR1 and CDR2 sequences are SNHLY and FYNNEI. V lost 8 bases, J lost 7 bases, and 17 bases lay in between. The CDR3 reads CASSPEPSFGELFF. The CDR3 DNA reads as TGTGCCAGCTCCCCGGAGCCGTCGTTCGGGGAGCTGTTTTTT.

In this sample, this clonotype turned up many times. The rearrangement joins TRBV20-1 to TRBJ1-4; D might be TRBD1 (5 bases). This CDR3 region has 15 residues. CDR1 and CDR2 (germline): DFQATT, SNEGSKA (reference sequence). Trimming removed 6 bases at V and 3 bases at J, with 17 bases between. The CDR3 bases are TGCAGTGCGCGTCCCGCGGGACGACCTAATGAAAAACTGTTTTTT. It specifies CSARPAGRPNEKLFF.

In this sample, this clonotype turned up many times. The J gene is TRBJ1-1, the V gene TRBV6-4, with no clear D. The CDR3 has 14 residues. V lost 5 bases to trimming and J lost 5 bases, with 15 bases between them. Germline CDR1 is MRHNA and CDR2 is SNTAGT. CDR3 DNA: TGTGCCAGCAGTCCCTCCCGGGGTCAGACTGAAGCTTTCTTT. Amino acids: CASSPSRGQTEAFF.

The V gene is TRBV30, the J gene TRBJ1-1; D possibly corresponds to TRBD1 (6 bases). The CDR3 covers 13 residues. Trimming pared 4 bases from V and 5 bases from J, leaving 14 bases between. CDR1 and CDR2 (germline): GTSNPN, SVGIG (reference sequence). CDR3 sequence reads: CAWKAGAETEAFF. For the CDR3, the DNA is TGTGCCTGGAAGGCAGGGGCGGAAACTGAAGCTTTCTTT.

The V call is TRBV7-2, the J call TRBJ1-2; 7 bases fit TRBD1. There are 14 residues in the CDR3. Trimming at V came to 5 bases and at J to 5 bases, leaving 8 bases not matched to a gene. The germline gives CDR1 SGHTA, CDR2 FQGNSA. Here the CDR3 reads CASSPGTATYGYTF. In nucleotides, the CDR3 is TGTGCCAGCAGCCCAGGGACAGCTACTTATGGCTACACCTTC.

This chain links TRBV10-3 with TRBJ1-2; 7 nucleotides agree with TRBD1. The CDR3 contains 14 residues. Germline V CDR1 and CDR2: ENHRY, SYGVKD. The V segment lost 11 bases and the J segment 1 base; nucleotides outside the gene matches: 10. CDR3 amino acids: CASVQDRSNYGYTF. CDR3 bases: TGTGCCTCCGTTCAGGACAGGAGTAACTATGGCTACACCTTC.

This clonotype was detected a few times. This rearrangement joins TRBV7-9 to TRBJ2-1; D not resolved. CDR1 SEHNR and CDR2 FQNEAQ come from the germline V gene (reference sequence). The germline V and J ends were trimmed by 7 bases and 5 bases, with 12 bases remaining between them. The CDR3 covers 13 residues. The CDR3 sequence: CASTMRVNNEQFF. Written as DNA, the CDR3 is TGTGCCAGCACCATGAGAGTGAACAATGAGCAGTTCTTC.

The table lists this clonotype with many counts. The V gene is TRBV7-3, the J gene TRBJ2-3; 12 nucleotides align to TRBD2. Germline loops: CDR1 SGHTA, CDR2 FQGTGA. The V gene end was trimmed by 5 bases and the J gene end by 4 bases; junction bases not matched to a gene: 4. This CDR3 is built from 15 residues. CDR3 coding DNA: TGTGCCAGCAGCCAACTAGCGGGGGGACCAGATACGCAGTATTTT. Its translation: CASSQLAGGPDTQYF. Looking up the rest from reference TRBV7-3 and TRBJ2-3 gives the full variable domain: GAGVSQTPSNKVTEKGKYVELRCDPISGHTALYWYRQSLGQGPEFLIYFQGTGAADDSGLPNDRFFAVRPEGSVSTLKIQRTERGDSAVYLCASSQLAGGPDTQYFGPGTRLTVL.